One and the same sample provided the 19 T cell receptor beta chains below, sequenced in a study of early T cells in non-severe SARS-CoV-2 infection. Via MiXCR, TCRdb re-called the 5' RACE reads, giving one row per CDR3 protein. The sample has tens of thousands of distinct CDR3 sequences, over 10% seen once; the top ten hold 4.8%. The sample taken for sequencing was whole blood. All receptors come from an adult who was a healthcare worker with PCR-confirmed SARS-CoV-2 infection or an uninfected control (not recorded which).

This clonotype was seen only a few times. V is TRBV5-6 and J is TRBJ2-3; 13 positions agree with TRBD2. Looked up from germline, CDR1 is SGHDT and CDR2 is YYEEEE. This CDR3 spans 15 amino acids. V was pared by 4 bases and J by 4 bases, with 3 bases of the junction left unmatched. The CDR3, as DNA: TGTGCCAGCAGCAGACTAGCGGGGGGCTCAGATACGCAGTATTTT. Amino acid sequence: CASSRLAGGSDTQYF. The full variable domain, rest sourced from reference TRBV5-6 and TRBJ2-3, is DAGVTQSPTHLIKTRGQQVTLRCSPKSGHDTVSWYQQALGQGPQFIFQYYEEEERQRGNFPDRFSGHQFPNYSSELNVNALLLGDSALYLCASSRLAGGSDTQYFGPGTRLTVL.

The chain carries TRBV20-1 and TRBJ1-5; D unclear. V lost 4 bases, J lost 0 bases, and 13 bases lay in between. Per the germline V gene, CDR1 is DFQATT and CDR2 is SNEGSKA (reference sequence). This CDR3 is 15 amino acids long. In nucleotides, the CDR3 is TGCAGTGCTATTTTCCTGGCGGCTAGCAATCAGCCCCAGCATTTT. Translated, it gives CSAIFLAASNQPQHF.

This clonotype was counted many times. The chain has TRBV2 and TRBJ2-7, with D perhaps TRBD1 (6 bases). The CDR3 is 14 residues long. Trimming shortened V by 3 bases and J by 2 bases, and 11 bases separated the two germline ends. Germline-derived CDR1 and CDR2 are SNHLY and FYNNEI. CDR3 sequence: CASSDDRYPYEQYF. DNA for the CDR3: TGTGCCAGCAGTGATGACAGGTACCCCTACGAGCAGTACTTC.

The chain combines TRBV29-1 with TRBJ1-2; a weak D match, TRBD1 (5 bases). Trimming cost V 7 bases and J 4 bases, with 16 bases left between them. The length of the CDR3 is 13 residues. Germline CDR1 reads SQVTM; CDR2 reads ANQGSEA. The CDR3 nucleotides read TGCAGCGCGTCGATTTGGGGGAGCTATGGCTACACCTTC. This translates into CSASIWGSYGYTF.

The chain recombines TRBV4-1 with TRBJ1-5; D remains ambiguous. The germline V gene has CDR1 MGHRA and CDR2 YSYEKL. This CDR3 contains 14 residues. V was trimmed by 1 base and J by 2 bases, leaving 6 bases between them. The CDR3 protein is CASSQVMGNQPQHF. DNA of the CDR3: TGCGCCAGCAGCCAAGTCATGGGCAATCAGCCCCAGCATTTT.

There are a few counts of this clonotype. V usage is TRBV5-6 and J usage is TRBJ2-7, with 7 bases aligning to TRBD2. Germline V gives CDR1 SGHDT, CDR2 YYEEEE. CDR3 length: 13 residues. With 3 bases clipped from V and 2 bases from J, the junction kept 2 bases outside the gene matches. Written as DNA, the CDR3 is TGTGCCAGCAGCTACGGGGGGACCTACGAGCAGTACTTC. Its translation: CASSYGGTYEQYF.

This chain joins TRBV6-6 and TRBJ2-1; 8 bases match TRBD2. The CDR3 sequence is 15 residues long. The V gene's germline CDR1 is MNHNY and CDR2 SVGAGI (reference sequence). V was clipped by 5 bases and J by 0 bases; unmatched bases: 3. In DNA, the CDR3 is TGTGCCAGCAGTACTGGACTAGCCTCCTACAATGAGCAGTTCTTC. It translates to CASSTGLASYNEQFF.

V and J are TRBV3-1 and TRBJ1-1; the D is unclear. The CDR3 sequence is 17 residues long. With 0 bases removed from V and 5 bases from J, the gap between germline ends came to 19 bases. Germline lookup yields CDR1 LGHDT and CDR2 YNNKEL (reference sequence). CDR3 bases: TGTGCCAGCAGCCAAGATTTAGGTAGGGCACAGAAGACTGAAGCTTTCTTT. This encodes CASSQDLGRAQKTEAFF.

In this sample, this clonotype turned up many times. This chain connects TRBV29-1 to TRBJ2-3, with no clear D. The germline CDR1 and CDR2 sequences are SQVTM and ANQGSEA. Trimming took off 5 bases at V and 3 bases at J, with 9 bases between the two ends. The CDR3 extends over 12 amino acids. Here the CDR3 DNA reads TGCAGCGTTCCCCGACCTACAGATACGCAGTATTTT. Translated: CSVPRPTDTQYF.

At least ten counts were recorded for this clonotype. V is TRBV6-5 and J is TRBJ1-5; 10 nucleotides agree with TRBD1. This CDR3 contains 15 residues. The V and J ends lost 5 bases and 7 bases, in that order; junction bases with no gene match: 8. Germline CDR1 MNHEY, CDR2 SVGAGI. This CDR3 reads CASSPRGTGVQPQHF. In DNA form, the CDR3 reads TGTGCCAGCAGTCCCCGGGGGACAGGGGTGCAGCCCCAGCATTTT.

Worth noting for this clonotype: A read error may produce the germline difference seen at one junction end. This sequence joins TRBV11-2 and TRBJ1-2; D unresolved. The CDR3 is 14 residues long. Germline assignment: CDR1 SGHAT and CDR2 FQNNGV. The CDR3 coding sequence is TGTGCCAGCAGCCTCAGGACTGGCAACTATGTCTACACCTTC. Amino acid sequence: CASSLRTGNYVYTF.

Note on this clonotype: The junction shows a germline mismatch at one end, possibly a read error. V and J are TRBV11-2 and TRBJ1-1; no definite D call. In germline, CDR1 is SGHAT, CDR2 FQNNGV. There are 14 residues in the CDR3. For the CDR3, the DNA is TGTGTCAGCAGCTTAGAATACAGCCACACTGAAGCTTTCTTT. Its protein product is CVSSLEYSHTEAFF.

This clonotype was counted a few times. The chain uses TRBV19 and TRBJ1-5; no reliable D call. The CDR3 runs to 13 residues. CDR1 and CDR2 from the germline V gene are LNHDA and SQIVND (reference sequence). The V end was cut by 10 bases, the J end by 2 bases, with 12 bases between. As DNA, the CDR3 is TGTGCCACGGCGGGGATCGGCAATCAGCCCCAGCATTTT. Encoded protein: CATAGIGNQPQHF.

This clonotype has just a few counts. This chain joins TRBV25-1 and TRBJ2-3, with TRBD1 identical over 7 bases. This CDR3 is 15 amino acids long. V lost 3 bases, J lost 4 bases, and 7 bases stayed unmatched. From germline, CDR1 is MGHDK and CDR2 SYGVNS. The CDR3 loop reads CASSDSRQGSDTQYF. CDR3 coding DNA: TGTGCCAGCAGTGACTCACGACAGGGCTCAGATACGCAGTATTTT.

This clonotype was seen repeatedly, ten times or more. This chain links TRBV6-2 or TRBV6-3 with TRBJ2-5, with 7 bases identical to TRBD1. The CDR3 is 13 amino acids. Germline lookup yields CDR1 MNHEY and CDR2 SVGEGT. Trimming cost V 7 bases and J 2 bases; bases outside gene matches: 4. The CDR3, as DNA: TGTGCCAGCAACTGGGACAGACAAGAGACCCAGTACTTC. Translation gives CASNWDRQETQYF.

CDR3 region: CASSLAPGRDRNEQYF. CDR3 nucleotide sequence: TGTGCCAGCAGCTTAGCCCCTGGCCGGGACAGGAACGAGCAGTACTTC. The J gene is TRBJ2-7, the V gene TRBV7-9, with 8 bases matching TRBD1. Germline CDR1 reads SEHNR; CDR2 reads FQNEAQ (reference sequence). This CDR3 is 16 amino acids long. The V segment lost 0 bases and the J segment 5 bases; nucleotides outside the gene matches: 9. Based on the CDR3 plus reference TRBV7-9 and TRBJ2-7, the full variable domain is DTGVSQNPRHKITKRGQNVTFRCDPISEHNRLYWYRQTLGQGPEFLTYFQNEAQLEKSRLLSDRFSAERPKGSFSTLEIQRTEQGDSAMYLCASSLAPGRDRNEQYFGPGTRLTVT.

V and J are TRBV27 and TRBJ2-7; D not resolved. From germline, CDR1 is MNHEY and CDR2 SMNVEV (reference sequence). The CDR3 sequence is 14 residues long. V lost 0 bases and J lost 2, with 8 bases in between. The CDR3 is CASSLSGNTYEQYF. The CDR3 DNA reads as TGTGCCAGCAGTTTATCGGGGAACACCTACGAGCAGTACTTC.

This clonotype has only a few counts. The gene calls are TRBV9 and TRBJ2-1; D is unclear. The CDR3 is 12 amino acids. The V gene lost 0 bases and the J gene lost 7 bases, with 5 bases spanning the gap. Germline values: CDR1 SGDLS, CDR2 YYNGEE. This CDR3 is CASSVALNEQFF. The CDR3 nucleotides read TGTGCCAGCAGCGTAGCTTTAAATGAGCAGTTCTTC.

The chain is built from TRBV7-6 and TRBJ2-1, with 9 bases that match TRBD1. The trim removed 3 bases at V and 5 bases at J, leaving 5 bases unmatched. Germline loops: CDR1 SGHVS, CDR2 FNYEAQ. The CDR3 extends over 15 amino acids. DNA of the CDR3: TGTGCCAGCAGCTTCCGGGACAGGGTGGACAATGAGCAGTTCTTC. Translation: CASSFRDRVDNEQFF.